The T cell receptor (beta chain) described here comes from a study of T cells after posttransplantation cyclophosphamide. This CDR3 is built from 16 residues. V lost 1 base to trimming and J lost 0 bases; unmatched junction nucleotides: 3. Germline values: CDR1 SGHAT, CDR2 FQNNGV. Turning to this clone: Other nucleotide sequences from this sample produce the same CDR3.

The naive gate required viable CD3+CD4+ or CD3+CD8+ cells with CCR7+CD45RA+CD45RO-CD95-CD27+CD28+ phenotype. Sequenced by immunoSEQ multiplex PCR; TCRdb stores in-frame clones only, minus some. Of some 9,400 clones listed, 95% to 98% are singletons. The V call is TRBV11-2, the J call TRBJ1-1; 9 nucleotides line up with TRBD1. The receptor comes from a woman between 55 and 75 years old in good health, CMV-negative, and a related stem cell transplant donor. Specimen: naive CD4+ T cells sorted from PBMCs. The CDR3 bases are TGTGCCAGCAGCTTAGTAGGGACAGGGCTGAACACTGAAGCTTTCTTT. Translated: CASSLVGTGLNTEAFF.